Listed here are 26 T cell receptor beta chains from one sample, sequenced in a study of response to subunit inactivated influenza vaccine. In TCRdb, the RT-PCR reads were re-called with MiXCR into one record per CDR3 protein. The sample yields around 580,000 distinct CDR3 sequences, around 13% seen once. This sample comprised PBMCs from blood, obtained 11 to 12 days after vaccination. These TCRs come from a middle-aged man who received an inactivated influenza vaccine.

The chain recombines TRBV5-6 with TRBJ2-3; no firm D call. V was clipped by 2 bases and J by 6 bases, with 7 bases between them. Germline CDR1 SGHDT, CDR2 YYEEEE. The CDR3 totals 12 residues. This CDR3 is CASSFMLDTQYF. CDR3 sequence (DNA): TGTGCCAGCAGCTTTATGCTGGATACGCAGTATTTT.

The chain carries TRBV5-1 and TRBJ1-1; perhaps TRBD1 as D (6 bases). In germline, CDR1 is SGHRS, CDR2 YFSETQ. The CDR3 totals 13 residues. Trimming left V 4 bases short and J 6 bases short, with 13 bases between. The CDR3 region is CASSDDRYPEAFF. The CDR3, as DNA: TGCGCCAGCAGCGACGACAGGTATCCTGAAGCTTTCTTT.

V is TRBV7-8 and J is TRBJ2-1; D perhaps matches TRBD2 (6 bases). Germline-derived CDR1 and CDR2 are SGHVS and FQNEAQ. V lost 5 bases, J lost 8 bases, and 13 bases lay in between. This CDR3 is 13 amino acids long. The chain's CDR3 is CASSDRRRDEQFF. The CDR3 DNA reads as TGTGCCAGCAGCGACCGACGGAGGGATGAGCAGTTCTTC.

This clonotype was counted a few times. The gene calls are TRBV5-1 and TRBJ2-3; 8 bases fit TRBD2. Trimming removed 5 bases from V and 2 bases from J; junction bases left unmatched: 7. Germline loops: CDR1 SGHRS, CDR2 YFSETQ. The CDR3 runs 15 residues. For the CDR3, the DNA is TGCGCCAGCAGACTACTAGCGGTAGACACAGATACGCAGTATTTT. Translated, it gives CASRLLAVDTDTQYF.

The chain recombines TRBV6-2 or TRBV6-3 with TRBJ2-7; D might be TRBD1 (6 bases). The CDR3 has 16 residues. Trimming removed 2 bases at V and 4 bases at J, with 18 bases between. Germline CDR1 MNHEY, CDR2 SVGEGT. This CDR3 is CASSYPQGSPPYEQYF. CDR3 DNA: TGTGCCAGCAGTTACCCCCAGGGGTCACCACCATACGAGCAGTACTTC.

The chain couples TRBV6-2 or TRBV6-3 to TRBJ2-1; 7 bases are shared with TRBD2. Germline V gives CDR1 MNHEY, CDR2 SVGEGT. CDR3 size: 13 residues. V lost 5 bases and J lost 6; bases outside the gene matches: 4. The DNA of the CDR3 is TGTGCCAGCAGTGGGGGAGGGTTCAATGAGCAGTTCTTC. Amino acids: CASSGGGFNEQFF.

This rearrangement joins TRBV7-6 to TRBJ2-3; 7 positions match TRBD2. CDR1 is SGHVS, CDR2 FNYEAQ, per germline. V lost 0 bases, J lost 4 bases, and 4 bases stayed unmatched. The length of the CDR3 is 15 residues. The DNA for the CDR3 is TGTGCCAGCAGCTTAGCGACTAGCCCCGCAGATACGCAGTATTTT. Translation gives CASSLATSPADTQYF.

In its sample, this clonotype was seen many times. The V gene is TRBV4-1, the J gene TRBJ2-6; D is ambiguous. Germline V lookup: CDR1 MGHRA, CDR2 YSYEKL. Trimming took 3 bases from V and 0 from J, leaving 9 bases between them. CDR3 length: 16 amino acids. The CDR3 region has the DNA TGCGCCAGCAGCCAGAGCACAAACTCTGGGGCCAACGTCCTGACTTTC. It yields the protein CASSQSTNSGANVLTF.

There are a few counts of this clonotype. The chain links TRBV7-2 to TRBJ2-3, with 8 nucleotides matching TRBD2. The junction had 4 bases not matched to a gene; V was cut back by 5 bases and J by 3 bases. CDR1 SGHTA and CDR2 FQGNSA come from the germline V gene. This CDR3 comprises 14 residues. The CDR3 is CASSRSGSTDTQYF. The CDR3 nucleotides are TGTGCCAGCAGCCGGAGCGGGAGTACAGATACGCAGTATTTT.

This clonotype was counted between two and nine times. The chain joins TRBV5-1 to TRBJ2-2, with TRBD1 identical over 7 bases. The junction had 3 bases not matched to a gene; V was cut back by 0 bases and J by 4 bases. Germline assignment: CDR1 SGHRS and CDR2 YFSETQ. The CDR3 covers 15 residues. CDR3 bases: TGCGCCAGCAGCTTGGGGGGACAGACCACCGGGGAGCTGTTTTTT. Its translation is CASSLGGQTTGELFF.

The chain carries TRBV3-1 and TRBJ1-1, with no clear D. The length of the CDR3 is 14 residues. From germline, CDR1 is LGHDT and CDR2 YNNKEL (reference sequence). Trimming removed 4 bases at V and 1 base at J, with 10 bases between. This CDR3 is CASSPTVPNTEAFF. The DNA for the CDR3 is TGTGCCAGCAGCCCCACGGTACCGAACACTGAAGCTTTCTTT.

The CDR3 DNA follows: TGTGCCAGCAGCTTGGACGAGCCGAAAAGGATAGGCCAAGAGACCCAGTACTTC. Translation: CASSLDEPKRIGQETQYF. The chain recombines TRBV5-5 with TRBJ2-5; D ambiguous. Per germline, CDR1 SGHKS and CDR2 YYEKEE (reference sequence). This CDR3 is built from 18 residues. V lost 0 bases to trimming and J lost 1 base, with 19 bases between them.

At least ten counts were recorded for this clonotype. The rearrangement links TRBV4-3 to TRBJ2-1; D is uncertain. V was trimmed by 4 bases and J by 0 bases, leaving 7 bases between them. The CDR3 spans 14 residues. Germline values: CDR1 LGHNA, CDR2 YSLEER. The DNA for the CDR3 is TGCGCCAGCAGCCCCCAGAGCTCCTACAATGAGCAGTTCTTC. This sequence encodes CASSPQSSYNEQFF.

This clonotype was seen more than once but under ten times. This chain joins TRBV6-5 and TRBJ2-5; D gene unclear. Trimming shortened V by 4 bases and J by 5 bases, and 20 bases separated the two germline ends. Germline CDR1 MNHEY, CDR2 SVGAGI. This CDR3 spans 16 amino acids. CDR3 amino acids: CASSSDWVRSTETQYF. The DNA for the CDR3 is TGTGCCAGCAGTTCTGACTGGGTGAGGAGTACGGAGACCCAGTACTTC.

This clonotype has a count of ten or more. The J gene is TRBJ1-5, the V gene TRBV3-1, with a possible D match to TRBD1 (6 bases). Trimming shortened V by 8 bases and J by 2 bases, and 13 bases separated the two germline ends. Germline assignment: CDR1 LGHDT and CDR2 YNNKEL (reference sequence). CDR3 length: 14 residues. The CDR3 DNA sequence: TGTGCCAGCGCCCCAGGGACACGCAATCAGCCCCAGCATTTT. It encodes CASAPGTRNQPQHF.

This sequence joins TRBV5-1 and TRBJ2-6; no reliable D call. Germline CDR1 and CDR2: SGHRS and YFSETQ. The CDR3 contains 16 residues. Trimming left V 0 bases short and J 1 base short, with 8 bases between. CDR3 DNA sequence: TGCGCCAGCAGCTTGGGGCCCATTTCTGGGGCCAACGTCCTGACTTTC. This translates into CASSLGPISGANVLTF.

The CDR3 region is CASSLDANSYEQYF. In DNA form, the CDR3 reads TGTGCCAGCAGCTTAGATGCTAACAGCTACGAGCAGTACTTC. The chain links TRBV7-2 to TRBJ2-7; D is ambiguous. Trimming removed 1 base from V and 3 bases from J, with 10 bases in between. Germline V lookup: CDR1 SGHTA, CDR2 FQGNSA. The CDR3 sequence is 14 residues long.

The V and J genes are TRBV3-1 and TRBJ2-3; D is uncertain. Looked up from germline, CDR1 is LGHDT and CDR2 is YNNKEL (reference sequence). V lost 4 bases and J 14 bases, leaving 16 bases between the germline ends. The CDR3 is 12 amino acids. Here the CDR3 DNA reads TGTGCCAGCAGCCCCTCCGGAGCGCACGCGTATTTT. This sequence encodes CASSPSGAHAYF.

J is TRBJ2-7 and V is TRBV9, with TRBD1 identical over 7 bases. CDR3 size: 15 residues. Per the germline V gene, CDR1 is SGDLS and CDR2 is YYNGEE. J gave up 6 bases and V 2 bases, and 11 bases lay outside the gene matches. DNA of the CDR3: TGTGCCAGCAGCGTTGGGACAGCCCTTTCTTCCGAGCAGTACTTC. Encoded protein: CASSVGTALSSEQYF.

The chain combines TRBV7-2 with TRBJ2-7; D gene ambiguous. The CDR3 is made up of 14 amino acids. Germline-derived CDR1 and CDR2 are SGHTA and FQGNSA. Trimming removed 2 bases at V and 2 bases at J, with 10 bases between. In DNA form, the CDR3 reads TGTGCCAGCAGCTTAAACCTCGGCCCCTACGAGCAGTACTTC. Protein product: CASSLNLGPYEQYF.

This clonotype was observed a handful of times. The rearrangement uses TRBV5-1 and TRBJ2-3; TRBD1 matches at 10 bases. CDR1 and CDR2 from the germline V gene are SGHRS and YFSETQ. With V trimmed by 4 bases and J by 1 base, 9 bases remained unmatched. CDR3 length: 17 amino acids. The CDR3 DNA follows: TGCGCCAGCAGCCAGGACAGGGGGTCTTGGGGCACAGATACGCAGTATTTT. Translated, it gives CASSQDRGSWGTDTQYF.

The chain employs TRBV7-2 and TRBJ2-2; D might be TRBD2 (5 bases). The CDR3 is 14 residues long. Between the trimmed V and J ends, which lost 8 bases and 1 base, there was a span of 11 bases. Per germline, CDR1 SGHTA and CDR2 FQGNSA. CDR3 sequence: CASLDGGNTGELFF. The CDR3 DNA reads as TGTGCCAGCCTCGACGGAGGGAACACCGGGGAGCTGTTTTTT.

The chain joins TRBV5-1 to TRBJ2-2; D is uncertain. Between the trimmed V and J ends, which lost 0 bases and 5 bases, there was a span of 8 bases. The length of the CDR3 is 14 residues. The germline V gene has CDR1 SGHRS and CDR2 YFSETQ. The CDR3 sequence: CASSLADITGELFF. CDR3 sequence (DNA): TGCGCCAGCAGCTTGGCCGACATTACCGGGGAGCTGTTTTTT.

The genes are TRBV10-3 and TRBJ2-2; 10 bases fit TRBD1. The CDR3 has 14 amino acids. V shed 5 bases and J 7 bases; nucleotides not matched to a gene: 4. Germline V gene sequence: CDR1 ENHRY, CDR2 SYGVKD. The CDR3 loop reads CAISQTGGDGELFF. CDR3 coding DNA: TGTGCCATCAGTCAGACAGGGGGCGACGGGGAGCTGTTTTTT.

This chain links TRBV7-9 with TRBJ2-1; weak D call: TRBD1 (6 bases). CDR1 SEHNR and CDR2 FQNEAQ come from the germline V gene (reference sequence). Deletions cut 3 bases from V and 0 bases from J, with 12 bases between. The CDR3 has 16 residues. The CDR3 loop is CASSFYGDTSYNEQFF. In DNA, the CDR3 is TGTGCCAGCAGCTTTTACGGGGACACCTCCTACAATGAGCAGTTCTTC.

Turning to this clonotype: Compared with germline, one end of the junction differs, possibly owing to a read error. The chain combines TRBV20-1 with TRBJ2-5; 10 bases line up with TRBD2. Per the germline V gene, CDR1 is DFQATT and CDR2 is SNEGSKA (reference sequence). The CDR3 runs to 14 residues. The CDR3 DNA reads TGCACTGCTACTACTAGCGGGACACAAGAGACCCAGTACTTC. This encodes CTATTSGTQETQYF.